This T cell receptor beta chain came from a study of blood T cell repertoires in COVID-19. Overall study context: The United States, Italy and Spain were the sources of the acute and convalescent COVID-19 samples. PBMCs, B-cell-depleted T cells, or T cells were the source of the cDNA or gDNA that made up the material.

Measured with immunoSEQ multiplex PCR; TCRdb has only the in-frame clones, and not every one. Of around 250,000 clones in the sample, about 87% were seen once. Germline CDR1 reads MGHRA; CDR2 reads YSYEKL. This CDR3 has 15 residues. V lost 4 bases and J lost 0; bases outside the gene matches: 2. Individuals drawn from 24 US areas were about 18 to 95 years old. Allocation to cohorts depended on clinical history reported by the participants. V and J are TRBV4-1 and TRBJ2-3; 9 bases agree with TRBD2. The sequence was collected from a woman younger than 45 with acute COVID-19. Sequencing used PBMCs or T cells enriched from blood (not recorded which). The CDR3 loop reads CASSRTSASTDTQYF. The CDR3 region has the DNA TGCGCCAGCAGCCGGACTAGCGCCAGCACAGATACGCAGTATTTT.